The 30 T cell receptor beta chains in this list originate from one sample, sequenced in a study of siplizumab effects on memory and regulatory T cells. Sequenced by immunoSEQ multiplex PCR; TCRdb stores in-frame clones only, minus some. The sample has about 82,000 clones; about nine tenths are singletons. The specimen sequenced was Tregs sorted from blood. These receptors were collected from a human donor in good health.

The V gene is TRBV5-1, the J gene TRBJ2-7, with 7 bases fitting TRBD1. The CDR3 is made up of 14 amino acids. Germline V gene sequence: CDR1 SGHRS, CDR2 YFSETQ. With 0 bases clipped from V and 5 bases from J, the junction kept 5 bases outside the gene matches. Here the CDR3 reads CASSLEGALHEQYF. The CDR3 DNA reads as TGCGCCAGCAGCTTGGAGGGGGCGCTACACGAGCAGTACTTC.

The genes are TRBV5-4 and TRBJ1-1, with 7 bases lining up with TRBD1. The CDR3 spans 15 residues. The V and J ends lost 4 bases and 0 bases, in that order; junction bases with no gene match: 6. Germline V gene lookup returns CDR1 SGHNT and CDR2 YYREEE (reference sequence). The CDR3 nucleotides read TGTGCCAGCAGCCGACAGGGCCCCCTGAACACTGAAGCTTTCTTT. Amino acid sequence: CASSRQGPLNTEAFF.

The CDR3 loop reads CSGPRCGYTF. As DNA, the CDR3 is TGCAGCGGTCCGAGGTGTGGCTACACCTTC. The chain employs TRBV20-1 and TRBJ1-2; D call uncertain. The CDR3 totals 10 residues. Germline V lookup: CDR1 DFQATT, CDR2 SNEGSKA (reference sequence).

CDR3 sequence reads: CASSERGTTDTQYF. DNA for the CDR3: TGCGCCAGCAGTGAGAGGGGTACTACAGATACGCAGTATTTT. J is TRBJ2-3 and V is TRBV10-1; TRBD1 is a possible D gene (5 bases). The germline V gene has CDR1 WNHNN and CDR2 SYGVQD (reference sequence). V lost 2 bases to trimming and J lost 3 bases, with 9 bases between them. This CDR3 has 14 amino acids.

This clone was counted between two and nine times. The CDR3 DNA reads TGCAGCCTCAGGGGTCGGGAAGCTTTCTTT. Translating gives CSLRGREAFF. The chain combines TRBV20-1 with TRBJ1-1, with a weak D call TRBD1 (6 bases). This CDR3 comprises 10 residues. Germline V lookup: CDR1 DFQATT, CDR2 SNEGSKA (reference sequence).

The chain combines TRBV19 with TRBJ2-3, with D perhaps being TRBD1 or TRBD2 (5 bases each). V was trimmed by 1 base and J by 5 bases, leaving 16 bases between them. CDR3 length: 16 residues. The germline CDR1 and CDR2 sequences are LNHDA and SQIVND (reference sequence). This chain's CDR3 is CASSIGWGMPKDTQYF. DNA of the CDR3: TGTGCCAGTAGTATAGGTTGGGGGATGCCTAAAGATACGCAGTATTTT. Together with reference TRBV19 and TRBJ2-3, the CDR3 gives the full variable domain: DGGITQSPKYLFRKEGQNVTLSCEQNLNHDAMYWYRQDPGQGLRLIYYSQIVNDFQKGDIAEGYSVSREKKESFPLTVTSAQKNPTAFYLCASSIGWGMPKDTQYFGPGTRLTVL.

The chain recombines TRBV5-1 with TRBJ2-7; D not resolved. Trimming stripped 1 base from V and 1 base from J, with 3 bases between. CDR1 SGHRS and CDR2 YFSETQ come from the germline V gene. This CDR3 has 12 amino acids. For the CDR3, the DNA is TGCGCCAGCAGCTTGACGTCCTACGAGCAGTACTTC. Its protein product is CASSLTSYEQYF.

The rearrangement joins TRBV7-3 to TRBJ2-2; 9 bases line up with TRBD2. The CDR3 contains 18 residues. After removal of 2 bases from V and 2 bases from J, the junction contained 9 bases not matched to a gene. Looked up from germline, CDR1 is SGHTA and CDR2 is FQGTGA. CDR3 nucleotide sequence: TGTGCCAGCAGCTTATGGTTTAGCGGGGGCTTCAACACCGGGGAGCTGTTTTTT. It codes for CASSLWFSGGFNTGELFF. The full variable domain, rest sourced from reference TRBV7-3 and TRBJ2-2, is GAGVSQTPSNKVTEKGKYVELRCDPISGHTALYWYRQSLGQGPEFLIYFQGTGAADDSGLPNDRFFAVRPEGSVSTLKIQRTERGDSAVYLCASSLWFSGGFNTGELFFGEGSRLTVL.

The chain couples TRBV5-4 to TRBJ2-6; 8 nucleotides agree with TRBD2. V lost 3 bases and J lost 1; bases outside the gene matches: 6. Germline V gives CDR1 SGHNT, CDR2 YYREEE (reference sequence). The CDR3 runs 17 residues. CDR3: CASSSGLAWSGANVLTF. For the CDR3, the DNA is TGTGCCAGCAGCTCCGGACTAGCTTGGTCTGGGGCCAACGTCCTGACTTTC. The full variable domain, its missing parts supplied by reference TRBV5-4 and TRBJ2-6, is ETGVTQSPTHLIKTRGQQVTLRCSSQSGHNTVSWYQQALGQGPQFIFQYYREEENGRGNFPPRFSGLQFPNYSSELNVNALELDDSALYLCASSSGLAWSGANVLTFGAGSRLTVL.

The chain carries TRBV2 and TRBJ2-7; 8 nucleotides match TRBD2. The germline V gene has CDR1 SNHLY and CDR2 FYNNEI. V dropped 6 bases and J dropped 6; count of bases not matched to a gene: 7. This CDR3 region has 13 residues. Here the CDR3 reads CASSSSSGGEQYF. Here the CDR3 DNA reads TGTGCCAGCAGCTCAAGCAGCGGGGGCGAGCAGTACTTC. The variable domain in full, with the rest retrieved from reference TRBV2 and TRBJ2-7, is EPEVTQTPSHQVTQMGQEVILRCVPISNHLYFYWYRQILGQKVEFLVSFYNNEISEKSEIFDDQFSVERPDGSNFTLKIRSTKLEDSAMYFCASSSSSGGEQYFGPGTRLTVT.

Turning to this clone: Other DNA sequences in the sample encode the same CDR3. The chain joins TRBV7-2 to TRBJ2-1; 11 positions match TRBD2. V dropped 6 bases and J dropped 2; count of bases not matched to a gene: 3. Germline CDR1 and CDR2: SGHTA and FQGNSA. The CDR3 sequence is 15 residues long. The CDR3 DNA is TGTGCCAGCAGTTTGACTAGCGGGGCCTACAATGAGCAGTTCTTC. Protein product: CASSLTSGAYNEQFF.

The CDR3 spells CASSPRNEKLFF. CDR3 nucleotides: TGTGCCAGCAGCCCCCGTAATGAAAAACTGTTTTTT. This sequence joins TRBV11-2 and TRBJ1-4; D call uncertain. The CDR3 is 12 amino acids. CDR1 is SGHAT and CDR2 is FQNNGV in the germline V gene. Trimming removed 5 bases from V and 4 bases from J, with 5 bases in between.

The J gene is TRBJ1-6, the V gene TRBV11-2, with TRBD1 identical over 8 bases. This CDR3 contains 15 residues. V was clipped by 1 base and J by 9 bases; unmatched bases: 5. Germline lookup yields CDR1 SGHAT and CDR2 FQNNGV. CDR3 bases: TGTGCCAGCAGCTTAGCCCGAGACAGGGGTTCACCCCTCCACTTT. Residues: CASSLARDRGSPLHF.

The V gene is TRBV6-1, the J gene TRBJ1-2; 7 bases are shared with TRBD1. Germline V gene lookup returns CDR1 MNHNS and CDR2 SASEGT. This CDR3 is built from 12 residues. V gave up 8 bases and J gave up 7 bases; unmatched junction bases: 7. CDR3 DNA: TGTGCCAGCGATACAGGGGTTGGTGGCTACACCTTC. It translates to CASDTGVGGYTF.

The chain couples TRBV7-9 to TRBJ2-2; no clear D. This CDR3 contains 15 residues. V lost 1 base to trimming and J lost 0 bases, with 6 bases between them. CDR1 is SEHNR, CDR2 FQNEAQ, per germline (reference sequence). The CDR3 coding sequence is TGTGCCAGCAGCTTAGACATAGCGAACACCGGGGAGCTGTTTTTT. This gives the protein CASSLDIANTGELFF.

The V call is TRBV7-9, the J call TRBJ1-1; tentatively, D is TRBD1 (5 bases). This CDR3 has 14 residues. From germline, CDR1 is SEHNR and CDR2 FQNEAQ (reference sequence). The germline V and J ends were trimmed by 5 bases and 3 bases, with 13 bases remaining between them. In DNA form, the CDR3 reads TGTGCCAGCAGCCGAGCGGGGGGAGACACTGAAGCTTTCTTT. This encodes CASSRAGGDTEAFF.

This clone turned up a few times. The chain employs TRBV18 and TRBJ1-3; no firm D call. The V gene lost 5 bases and the J gene lost 0 bases, with 8 bases spanning the gap. This CDR3 contains 14 residues. The V gene's germline CDR1 is KGHSH and CDR2 LQKENI. This CDR3 reads CASSYGVSGNTIYF. The CDR3 nucleotides read TGTGCCAGCTCATACGGGGTCTCTGGAAACACCATATATTTT.

V and J are TRBV6-1 and TRBJ2-2; D gene uncertain. The germline V gene encodes CDR1 MNHNS and CDR2 SASEGT. The CDR3 contains 15 residues. V was cut by 6 bases and J by 3 bases, with 14 bases left in between. CDR3 region: CASSYDPSYTGELFF. In nucleotides, the CDR3 is TGTGCCAGCAGCTACGACCCAAGTTACACCGGGGAGCTGTTTTTT.

This chain connects TRBV29-1 to TRBJ1-2, with 10 bases matching TRBD1. V lost 6 bases to trimming and J lost 0 bases; unmatched junction nucleotides: 4. The CDR3 runs 14 residues. The V gene's germline CDR1 is SQVTM and CDR2 ANQGSEA. The CDR3 spells CSVPGTGANYGYTF. The CDR3 DNA follows: TGCAGCGTACCCGGGACAGGGGCTAACTATGGCTACACCTTC.

The gene calls are TRBV6-6 and TRBJ1-6; TRBD1 is a possible D gene (6 bases). Germline CDR1 reads MNHNY; CDR2 reads SVGAGI (reference sequence). The CDR3 loop spans 13 amino acids. V shed 5 bases and J shed 9 bases, with 11 bases lying between them. CDR3 sequence: CASSLTGPSPLHF. The CDR3 DNA is TGTGCCAGCAGTCTGACAGGACCTTCACCCCTCCACTTT.

The chain has TRBV4-2 and TRBJ2-2; maybe TRBD2 (6 bases). The CDR3 is made up of 13 amino acids. V was clipped by 9 bases and J by 6 bases, with 14 bases between them. The germline V gene encodes CDR1 LGHNA and CDR2 YNFKEQ. CDR3 loop: CASGGLVPGELFF. As DNA, the CDR3 is TGTGCCAGTGGGGGGTTGGTCCCCGGGGAGCTGTTTTTT.

V and J are TRBV27 and TRBJ2-7; no definite D call. This CDR3 is 15 amino acids long. The germline gives CDR1 MNHEY, CDR2 SMNVEV (reference sequence). Trimming removed 2 bases at V and 2 bases at J, with 13 bases between. CDR3 DNA sequence: TGTGCCAGCAGTTTAGCCGCCTCGGGCACCTACGAGCAGTACTTC. Translation gives CASSLAASGTYEQYF.

The rearrangement links TRBV7-9 to TRBJ2-5; 8 bases are shared with TRBD2. The CDR3 runs 15 residues. CDR1 and CDR2 (germline): SEHNR, FQNEAQ (reference sequence). V lost 1 base to trimming and J lost 4 bases; unmatched junction nucleotides: 5. Here the CDR3 reads CASSLGRLAGETQYF. The DNA for the CDR3 is TGTGCCAGCAGCTTAGGTCGGCTAGCGGGAGAGACCCAGTACTTC.

This chain uses TRBV10-3 with TRBJ2-2; 10 bases align to TRBD2. Germline lookup yields CDR1 ENHRY and CDR2 SYGVKD. The V segment lost 10 bases and the J segment 6 bases; nucleotides outside the gene matches: 8. This CDR3 contains 14 residues. CDR3 bases: TGTGCCACCCGGAGCGGGGGGGCAGCCGGGGAGCTGTTTTTT. Protein product: CATRSGGAAGELFF.

The genes are TRBV18 and TRBJ2-7; D might be TRBD2 (6 bases). V was cut by 0 bases and J by 3 bases, with 24 bases left in between. Per germline, CDR1 KGHSH and CDR2 LQKENI. The CDR3 has 19 residues. The CDR3 nucleotides read TGTGCCAGCTCACCACCCCACGGGGGTCGAGCCAAACTTTACTACGAGCAGTACTTC. Its protein is CASSPPHGGRAKLYYEQYF.

This chain uses TRBV6-1 with TRBJ1-1; the D is unclear. Trimming left V 9 bases short and J 3 bases short, with 14 bases between. Germline CDR1 MNHNS, CDR2 SASEGT. CDR3 length: 13 residues. CDR3 sequence: CASRGAAHTEAFF. The CDR3 region has the DNA TGTGCCAGTCGAGGAGCTGCCCACACTGAAGCTTTCTTT.

The chain links TRBV5-1 to TRBJ2-5, with TRBD1 identical over 7 bases. Losses at the gene ends were 4 bases for V and 1 base for J; bases not matched to a gene: 4. The length of the CDR3 is 14 residues. The germline V gene encodes CDR1 SGHRS and CDR2 YFSETQ. The CDR3 is CASSGGQTQETQYF. The CDR3 DNA follows: TGCGCCAGCAGCGGGGGACAGACCCAAGAGACCCAGTACTTC.

This chain joins TRBV5-4 and TRBJ2-5; 11 bases are a match to TRBD2. With the DNA end fitting TRBJ2-7 better, the J assignment may be wrong. The germline gives CDR1 SGHNT, CDR2 YYREEE (reference sequence). This CDR3 has 14 residues. The CDR3 sequence is CASSPGLAAYEQYF. The CDR3 bases are TGTGCCAGCAGCCCGGGACTAGCGGCCTACGAGCAGTACTTC.

V gene TRBV7-9 combines with J gene TRBJ2-7; D is perhaps TRBD2 (7 bases). Germline V gene sequence: CDR1 SEHNR, CDR2 FQNEAQ (reference sequence). V was pared by 1 base and J by 2 bases, with 12 bases between. This CDR3 has 15 amino acids. The CDR3 loop is CASSLGGGAPYEQYF. CDR3 nucleotides: TGTGCCAGCAGCTTAGGTGGGGGGGCCCCCTACGAGCAGTACTTC.

This chain joins TRBV7-3 and TRBJ2-2; TRBD2 is a possible D gene (6 bases). This CDR3 is 15 amino acids long. V shed 2 bases and J shed 2 bases, with 9 bases lying between them. Germline V lookup: CDR1 SGHTA, CDR2 FQGTGA. In DNA, the CDR3 is TGTGCCAGCAGCTTATCGGGGGTAAACACCGGGGAGCTGTTTTTT. This gives the protein CASSLSGVNTGELFF. Full variable domain (rest looked up from reference TRBV7-3 and TRBJ2-2): GAGVSQTPSNKVTEKGKYVELRCDPISGHTALYWYRQSLGQGPEFLIYFQGTGAADDSGLPNDRFFAVRPEGSVSTLKIQRTERGDSAVYLCASSLSGVNTGELFFGEGSRLTVL.